Below, 3 T cell receptor beta chains from the same sample are listed, as sequenced in a study of beta chain features in type 1 diabetes. Study-level points and caveats: Moderate yet significant TCRB CDR3 shortening was seen in Type 1 diabetes patients in all four CD4+ subsets.

Their recognized antigens are unknown. Every bit of the isolated RNA underwent reverse transcription, so sequencing read expressed TCRB transcripts. Sequencing used immunoSEQ multiplex PCR; TCRdb keeps in-frame clones, though not all of them. The table lists 150,000 or so clones, about 8.3% of them singletons. Material for sequencing was central memory CD4+ T cells from blood. Every receptor here comes from a woman between 18 and 29 years old with type 1 diabetes.

The chain employs TRBV7-2 and TRBJ1-6; tentative D call: TRBD1 (5 bases). The V gene lost 2 bases and the J gene lost 6 bases, with 5 bases spanning the gap. In germline, CDR1 is SGHTA, CDR2 FQGNSA. This CDR3 has 13 amino acids. Here the CDR3 reads CASSLQGNSPLHF. The CDR3 DNA follows: TGTGCCAGCAGCTTACAGGGTAATTCACCCCTCCACTTT.

This clone appeared a few times. The rearrangement uses TRBV2 and TRBJ1-6, with D maybe TRBD1 (6 bases). The CDR3 contains 15 residues. CDR1 SNHLY and CDR2 FYNNEI come from the germline V gene. The germline V and J ends were trimmed by 3 bases and 7 bases, with 13 bases remaining between them. CDR3 in DNA: TGTGCCAGCAGTGACACAGGGCTCCGAAATTCACCCCTCCACTTT. This codes for CASSDTGLRNSPLHF.

The chain joins TRBV4-3 to TRBJ2-1; D remains unclear. V shed 5 bases and J shed 6 bases, with 11 bases lying between them. This CDR3 is built from 13 residues. Germline V CDR1 and CDR2: LGHNA, YSLEER. CDR3 DNA sequence: TGCGCCAGCAGCTCTAGGCCCCTCAATGAGCAGTTCTTC. Its translation: CASSSRPLNEQFF.